The present T cell receptor (beta chain) was sequenced within a study of blood T cells in healthy people across ages. Study-wide findings and caveats: It was the long-lived donors that had more naive CD4+ cells and higher diversity than aged donors.

The second PCR ran roughly 7 to 12 cycles with a sample-barcoded 5' primer and J-beta primers. All cDNA molecules were each tagged by a template-switch adaptor with 12 random nucleotides. TCRdb processed the 5' RACE reads anew with MiXCR; each CDR3 protein has one entry. The sample carries hundreds of thousands of distinct CDR3 sequences, about 24% recorded once. This clonotype was observed a few times. Antigen unknown. The germline V and J ends were trimmed by 4 bases and 5 bases, with 15 bases remaining between them. The V gene's germline CDR1 is SGDLS and CDR2 YYNGEE. The CDR3 runs to 14 residues. In addition, the sample was reused for a study of T cells of mothers and their children. From that second work: Nine systemically healthy Caucasian donors: three mothers, six children. An overlap that was slightly higher, though non-significant, was seen in related mother-child pairs versus unrelated pairs.

The chain employs TRBV9 and TRBJ2-5, with D tentatively TRBD1 (6 bases). The sequenced material came from blood. The sequence was collected from a boy younger than 18 in good health. DNA for the CDR3: TGTGCCAGCAGCCCCAGGCGGCAGGGGGAGACCCAGTACTTC. Translation gives CASSPRRQGETQYF.